The 30 T cell receptor beta chains below all came from one sample that was sequenced in a study of T cells in Graves' hyperthyroidism and ophthalmopathy. RNA transcripts yielded amplified TCR beta CDR3 regions. HTBI primers drove first-round RT-PCR of the TCR CDR3. TCRdb reanalysed the multiplex PCR reads using MiXCR and keeps one entry per CDR3 protein. The sample holds about 300,000 distinct CDR3 sequences, approximately 18% seen once. The sequenced sample consisted of blood. These receptors originate from a man aged 50 to 59 with Graves' ophthalmopathy.

This clonotype has at least ten counts. This chain uses TRBV3-1 with TRBJ1-2; no reliable D call. V lost 1 base and J lost 5, with 14 bases in between. The CDR3 has 15 amino acids. Germline values: CDR1 LGHDT, CDR2 YNNKEL (reference sequence). Here the CDR3 reads CASSQVTRESYGYTF. CDR3 sequence (DNA): TGTGCCAGCAGCCAAGTAACGAGGGAGAGTTATGGCTACACCTTC. Full variable domain (missing parts from reference TRBV3-1 and TRBJ1-2): DTAVSQTPKYLVTQMGNDKSIKCEQNLGHDTMYWYKQDSKKFLKIMFSYNNKELIINETVPNRFSPKSPDKAHLNLHINSLELGDSAVYFCASSQVTRESYGYTFGSGTRLTVV.

This clonotype was recorded many times. This sequence joins TRBV20-1 and TRBJ2-1; the match to TRBD1 covers 7 bases. Trimming removed 3 bases from V and 5 bases from J; junction bases left unmatched: 10. The CDR3 sequence is 15 residues long. The germline V gene encodes CDR1 DFQATT and CDR2 SNEGSKA (reference sequence). The CDR3 DNA follows: TGCAGTGCTAGCACCACAGGGGTCTTCGACAATGAGCAGTTCTTC. Translating gives CSASTTGVFDNEQFF.

This clonotype was counted many times. This chain connects TRBV28 to TRBJ2-7; D is unresolved. This CDR3 comprises 15 residues. Germline V gene sequence: CDR1 MDHEN, CDR2 SYDVKM. V lost 8 bases to trimming and J lost 3 bases, with 20 bases between them. The CDR3 DNA reads TGTGCCAGCTCGACCGCCTATAGGGTTAACTACGAGCAGTACTTC. Protein sequence: CASSTAYRVNYEQYF. Looking up the rest from reference TRBV28 and TRBJ2-7 gives the full variable domain: DVKVTQSSRYLVKRTGEKVFLECVQDMDHENMFWYRQDPGLGLRLIYFSYDVKMKEKGDIPEGYSVSREKKERFSLILESASTNQTSMYLCASSTAYRVNYEQYFGPGTRLTVT.

The chain employs TRBV29-1 and TRBJ1-3; D remains ambiguous. Germline V gene data show CDR1 as SQVTM and CDR2 as ANQGSEA. Trimming shortened V by 1 base and J by 2 bases, and 6 bases separated the two germline ends. CDR3 length: 13 residues. The chain's CDR3 is CSVEVDPGNTIYF. DNA of the CDR3: TGCAGCGTTGAAGTTGATCCTGGAAACACCATATATTTT. Based on the CDR3 plus reference TRBV29-1 and TRBJ1-3, the full variable domain is SAVISQKPSRDICQRGTSLTIQCQVDSQVTMMFWYRQQPGQSLTLIATANQGSEATYESGFVIDKFPISRPNLTFSTLTVSNMSPEDSSIYLCSVEVDPGNTIYFGEGSWLTVV.

The V call is TRBV6-2 or TRBV6-3, the J call TRBJ1-6; D gene uncertain. V lost 5 bases to trimming and J lost 8 bases, with 10 bases between them. CDR3 length: 13 amino acids. Germline loops: CDR1 MNHEY, CDR2 SVGEGT. In DNA, the CDR3 is TGTGCCAGCAGTGGATTGAGGGATTCACCCCTCCACTTT. This sequence encodes CASSGLRDSPLHF.

This clonotype was counted only a few times. The rearrangement joins TRBV5-6 to TRBJ2-1; 11 nucleotides agree with TRBD2. Per germline, CDR1 SGHDT and CDR2 YYEEEE. There are 14 residues in the CDR3. The ends lost 2 bases at V and 7 bases at J; junction bases unmatched: 2. This chain's CDR3 is CASSFWTSGNEQFF. DNA for the CDR3: TGTGCCAGCAGCTTCTGGACTAGCGGGAATGAGCAGTTCTTC.

The table lists this clonotype with many counts. This chain joins TRBV6-5 and TRBJ1-1; 7 bases match TRBD1. With 0 bases clipped from V and 0 bases from J, the junction kept 1 base outside the gene matches. The CDR3 is made up of 15 amino acids. Germline V gene data show CDR1 as MNHEY and CDR2 as SVGAGI. Written as DNA, the CDR3 is TGTGCCAGCAGTTACTCGGGACAGATGAACACTGAAGCTTTCTTT. Translation gives CASSYSGQMNTEAFF.

As to this clonotype: A much larger clonotype is one base distant, so this may be a read error. The chain couples TRBV20-1 to TRBJ2-5; D might be TRBD1 (5 bases). V was shortened by 6 bases and J by 6 bases, with 14 bases between the two germline ends. Germline lookup yields CDR1 DFQATT and CDR2 SNEGSKA (reference sequence). The CDR3 sequence is 12 residues long. The DNA of the CDR3 is TGCAGTGCGCAGGATCAGGGTAAGACCCAGTACTTC. Protein sequence: CSAQDQGKTQYF.

CDR3 DNA sequence: TGTGCCACCGTAGACAGGGGGGGGCCTCACACTGAAGCTTTCTTT. Protein product: CATVDRGGPHTEAFF. The rearrangement joins TRBV6-1 to TRBJ1-1; the match to TRBD1 covers 9 bases. CDR3 length: 15 amino acids. Germline values: CDR1 MNHNS, CDR2 SASEGT. After removal of 10 bases from V and 3 bases from J, the junction contained 12 bases not matched to a gene.

Only a few counts were recorded for this clonotype. This rearrangement joins TRBV2 to TRBJ2-7; TRBD1 matches at 8 bases. The length of the CDR3 is 14 residues. V dropped 5 bases and J dropped 5; count of bases not matched to a gene: 8. Germline-derived CDR1 and CDR2 are SNHLY and FYNNEI. The CDR3 region is CASSFDRGRNEQYF. The CDR3 nucleotides read TGTGCCAGCAGTTTTGACAGGGGAAGGAACGAGCAGTACTTC.

This clonotype has a handful of counts. The V call is TRBV5-5, the J call TRBJ1-4; no definite D call. The CDR3 contains 15 residues. Germline values: CDR1 SGHKS, CDR2 YYEKEE (reference sequence). With 3 bases removed from V and 1 base from J, the gap between germline ends came to 10 bases. The CDR3 loop reads CASSSSWGTNEKLFF. CDR3 nucleotide sequence: TGTGCCAGCAGCTCTTCGTGGGGAACTAATGAAAAACTGTTTTTT.

The gene calls are TRBV6-5 and TRBJ2-1; unclear D gene. V lost 1 base and J 7 bases, leaving 5 bases between the germline ends. This CDR3 contains 12 residues. Germline CDR1 and CDR2: MNHEY and SVGAGI. CDR3 in DNA: TGTGCCAGCAGTTACTTGCTTAATGAGCAGTTCTTC. It specifies CASSYLLNEQFF.

The CDR3 nucleotides are TGTGCCAGCAGCCCGCGGGAAGCGGGAGACTCCTACGAGCAGTACTTC. Translating gives CASSPREAGDSYEQYF. The chain joins TRBV11-2 to TRBJ2-7; TRBD2 matches at 8 bases. CDR3 length: 16 amino acids. Germline lookup yields CDR1 SGHAT and CDR2 FQNNGV. After removal of 5 bases from V and 0 bases from J, the junction contained 9 bases not matched to a gene.

The V gene is TRBV24-1, the J gene TRBJ2-2; D remains ambiguous. Germline CDR1 KGHDR, CDR2 SFDVKD. This CDR3 comprises 12 residues. V shed 0 bases and J shed 12 bases, with 7 bases lying between them. This CDR3 is CATSDLGVKLFF. The DNA for the CDR3 is TGTGCCACCAGTGATTTGGGCGTCAAGCTGTTTTTT.

In this sample, this clonotype turned up many times. The chain combines TRBV28 with TRBJ2-7, with 12 bases matching TRBD2. CDR1 and CDR2 from the germline V gene are MDHEN and SYDVKM. CDR3 length equals 15 residues. Losses at the gene ends were 3 bases for V and 3 bases for J; bases not matched to a gene: 3. CDR3 in amino acids: CASSFGTSGFYEQYF. DNA of the CDR3: TGTGCCAGCAGTTTTGGGACTAGCGGGTTCTACGAGCAGTACTTC.

This clonotype was detected ten times or more. The chain combines TRBV11-2 with TRBJ1-5, with no clear D. The V end lost 0 bases, the J end lost 1 base, and 7 bases lay between the germline ends. The CDR3 extends over 15 amino acids. Germline-derived CDR1 and CDR2 are SGHAT and FQNNGV. CDR3 DNA sequence: TGTGCCAGCAGCTTAGAACCCCAGAGCAATCAGCCCCAGCATTTT. This translates into CASSLEPQSNQPQHF.

This clonotype has a count of ten or more. A read error may account for a junction end that differs from germline. The chain carries TRBV15 and TRBJ2-7; perhaps TRBD2 as D (6 bases). Germline V gives CDR1 LNHNV, CDR2 YYDKDF (reference sequence). CDR3 length: 15 amino acids. The CDR3 DNA is TGTGCCACCAGCCGAGAGGGCGGCGGGACGCGGGAGCAGTACTTC. It specifies CATSREGGGTREQYF.

This clonotype was seen at least ten times. This chain links TRBV12-3 or TRBV12-4 with TRBJ2-1; weak D call: TRBD1 (5 bases). This CDR3 region has 15 residues. V lost 2 bases and J 6 bases, leaving 14 bases between the germline ends. CDR3: CASSLKGDSRNEQFF. The CDR3 nucleotides read TGTGCCAGCAGTTTAAAAGGAGACAGCCGCAATGAGCAGTTCTTC.

The chain joins TRBV12-3 or TRBV12-4 to TRBJ2-5; no definite D call. V shed 3 bases and J shed 2 bases, with 7 bases lying between them. This CDR3 comprises 13 residues. The CDR3 DNA sequence: TGTGCCAGCAGTTTTGACGAGCAAGAGACCCAGTACTTC. This encodes CASSFDEQETQYF.

This clonotype was counted many times. This chain connects TRBV11-2 to TRBJ2-3, with D unclear. The V end lost 5 bases, the J end lost 1 base, and 10 bases lay between the germline ends. The CDR3 has 14 amino acids. Looked up from germline, CDR1 is SGHAT and CDR2 is FQNNGV. The CDR3 loop reads CASSPTAGTDTQYF. The CDR3 DNA is TGTGCCAGCAGCCCCACGGCGGGCACAGATACGCAGTATTTT.

This clonotype was seen a handful of times. This chain links TRBV14 with TRBJ2-1, with D perhaps being TRBD1 or TRBD2 (5 bases each). Trimming stripped 5 bases from V and 8 bases from J, with 22 bases between. Germline values: CDR1 SGHDN, CDR2 FVKESK. The CDR3 is 16 amino acids. Written as DNA, the CDR3 is TGTGCCAGCAGCGCCACTAGAGCTCGATGGGGCGATGAGCAGTTCTTC. Its translation: CASSATRARWGDEQFF. Full variable domain (outside the CDR3, taken from reference TRBV14 and TRBJ2-1): EAGVTQFPSHSVIEKGQTVTLRCDPISGHDNLYWYRRVMGKEIKFLLHFVKESKQDESGMPNNRFLAERTGGTYSTLKVQPAELEDSGVYFCASSATRARWGDEQFFGPGTRLTVL.

This clonotype was counted at least ten times. The V and J genes are TRBV11-2 and TRBJ1-1; possible D gene TRBD1, 6 bases. Trimming took 5 bases from V and 1 from J, leaving 11 bases between them. Per the germline V gene, CDR1 is SGHAT and CDR2 is FQNNGV. The CDR3 is 14 residues long. Here the CDR3 reads CASSPSTGNTEAFF. CDR3 DNA: TGTGCCAGCAGCCCATCGACAGGGAACACTGAAGCTTTCTTT.

This CDR3 is CATSDTWGDQPQHF. The CDR3 region has the DNA TGTGCCACCAGTGATACGTGGGGGGATCAGCCCCAGCATTTT. This rearrangement joins TRBV24-1 to TRBJ1-5, with D tentatively TRBD1 (5 bases). There are 14 residues in the CDR3. Trimming took 3 bases from V and 5 from J, leaving 10 bases between them. Germline V gene sequence: CDR1 KGHDR, CDR2 SFDVKD.

This clonotype was found many times. This chain joins TRBV2 and TRBJ1-2, with 7 bases matching TRBD1. V was clipped by 8 bases and J by 7 bases; unmatched bases: 7. There are 12 residues in the CDR3. Germline V gene sequence: CDR1 SNHLY, CDR2 FYNNEI. The CDR3 DNA reads TGTGCCAGCGTCCGACAGGGATCTGGCTACACCTTC. Translating it yields CASVRQGSGYTF. The full variable domain, with the rest looked up from reference TRBV2 and TRBJ1-2, is EPEVTQTPSHQVTQMGQEVILRCVPISNHLYFYWYRQILGQKVEFLVSFYNNEISEKSEIFDDQFSVERPDGSNFTLKIRSTKLEDSAMYFCASVRQGSGYTFGSGTRLTVV.

The chain links TRBV9 to TRBJ1-5; D remains ambiguous. The germline V and J ends were trimmed by 4 bases and 1 base, with 18 bases remaining between them. The CDR3 spans 17 residues. The germline gives CDR1 SGDLS, CDR2 YYNGEE. The CDR3 spells CASSPDGSPRSNQPQHF. CDR3 in DNA: TGTGCCAGCAGCCCGGACGGGTCCCCCCGAAGCAATCAGCCCCAGCATTTT. The full variable domain, completed using reference TRBV9 and TRBJ1-5, is DSGVTQTPKHLITATGQRVTLRCSPRSGDLSVYWYQQSLDQGLQFLIQYYNGEERAKGNILERFSAQQFPDLHSELNLSSLELGDSALYFCASSPDGSPRSNQPQHFGDGTRLSIL.

A word on this clonotype: This may come from a read error, since a much larger clone is one base off. The chain uses TRBV19 and TRBJ2-4; 10 bases agree with TRBD2. The germline CDR1 and CDR2 sequences are LNHDA and SQIVND (reference sequence). V lost 1 base, J lost 5 bases, and 5 bases stayed unmatched. The CDR3 is 16 residues long. The CDR3 is CASSIGAGGPQNIQYF. In nucleotides, the CDR3 is TGTGCCAGTAGTATAGGAGCGGGAGGGCCGCAAAACATTCAGTACTTC.

This clonotype came up many times. The V and J genes are TRBV7-8 and TRBJ2-7; TRBD1 agrees at 8 bases. J gave up 3 bases and V 1 base, and 8 bases lay outside the gene matches. The length of the CDR3 is 16 residues. Germline CDR1 and CDR2: SGHVS and FQNEAQ. Here the CDR3 reads CASSLGGTGVGYEQYF. The CDR3, as DNA: TGTGCCAGCAGCTTAGGGGGGACAGGCGTGGGCTACGAGCAGTACTTC.

This clonotype came up many times. The chain carries TRBV30 and TRBJ2-1; 7 bases match TRBD2. Per the germline V gene, CDR1 is GTSNPN and CDR2 is SVGIG (reference sequence). Trimming took 3 bases from V and 7 from J; bases not matched to a gene: 15. The CDR3 loop spans 16 amino acids. The DNA for the CDR3 is TGTGCCTGGAGCATACTTACCACTAGCGTTGAGAATGAGCAGTTCTTC. Its translation: CAWSILTTSVENEQFF.

The chain recombines TRBV5-1 with TRBJ1-1; D might be TRBD1 (5 bases). V shed 0 bases and J shed 4 bases, with 16 bases lying between them. In germline, CDR1 is SGHRS, CDR2 YFSETQ. This CDR3 has 16 residues. The CDR3 coding sequence is TGCGCCAGCAGCTTGGCCACGGGGGGAAGGTTCACTGAAGCTTTCTTT. It codes for CASSLATGGRFTEAFF.

This clonotype was counted ten times or more. The V call is TRBV3-1, the J call TRBJ2-5, with 9 nucleotides matching TRBD2. From germline, CDR1 is LGHDT and CDR2 YNNKEL (reference sequence). The CDR3 runs to 14 residues. V gave up 1 base and J gave up 11 bases; unmatched junction bases: 8. This chain's CDR3 is CASSQGTSASGQYF. In nucleotides, the CDR3 is TGTGCCAGCAGCCAAGGGACTAGCGCGTCGGGACAGTACTTC.